The rows below give T cell receptor beta chains drawn from one sample of a study of OX40 agonist ivuxolimab in advanced cancers. Here immunoSEQ multiplex PCR was the method, and the copy in TCRdb shows in-frame clones only, minus some. The profile shows roughly 20,000 clones, about four fifths of them singletons. Source: CD4+ or CD8+ T cells sorted from blood, taken in a trial of the OX40 agonist ivuxolimab. The origin of the receptors is an adult with an advanced solid tumor such as melanoma, head and neck, liver or kidney cancer. CDR3s include the opening cysteine and the closing phenylalanine or tryptophan. D genes are given only for firm matches. Some rows have no size entry. The others give once, few or many, or a class for an expanded clone.

D gene,clone size,V gene,J gene,CDR3 protein,CDR3 DNA
TRBD2,once,TRBV7-3,TRBJ2-3,CASSINAKIAGCADTQYF,TGTGCCAGCAGCATAAACGCAAAAATAGCGGGATGTGCAGATACGCAGTATTTT
TRBD2,-,TRBV15,TRBJ2-5,CATGGRETQYF,TGTGCCACGGGCGGGAGAGAGACCCAGTACTTC
-,-,TRBV6-1,TRBJ1-5,CASSDRGGVNQPQHF,TGTGCCAGCAGCGACCGGGGAGGGGTCAATCAGCCCCAGCATTTT
-,-,TRBV6-1,TRBJ2-1,CASSEKEGSPYNEQFF,TGTGCCAGCAGTGAAAAGGAAGGGTCCCCCTACAATGAGCAGTTCTTC
-,-,TRBV10-1,TRBJ1-2,CASVFDMDRYYGYTF,TGCGCCAGCGTATTCGATATGGACAGATACTATGGCTACACCTTC
TRBD2,-,TRBV2,TRBJ2-1,CASSALAESYNEQFF,TGTGCCAGCAGCGCACTAGCGGAATCCTACAATGAGCAGTTCTTC
-,few,TRBV11-3,TRBJ2-7,CASSEDPGLEQYF,TGTGCCAGCAGCGAAGACCCTGGGCTCGAGCAGTACTTC
-,few,TRBV5-1,TRBJ1-4,CASSSAGGYEKLFF,TGCGCCAGCAGTAGTGCGGGGGGTTATGAAAAACTGTTTTTT
-,-,TRBV4-2,TRBJ1-5,CASSQERGQPQHF,TGTGCCAGCAGCCAAGAACGCGGTCAGCCCCAGCATTTT
-,few,TRBV6-5,TRBJ2-1,CASSLTGNSYNEQFF,TGTGCCAGCAGTTTAACAGGGAACTCCTACAATGAGCAGTTCTTC
TRBD2,-,TRBV30,TRBJ2-3,CAWIVREPLGDTQYF,TGTGCCTGGATAGTGCGGGAGCCTTTAGGCGATACGCAGTATTTT
TRBD1,few,TRBV27,TRBJ2-1,CASSPQKSGTGETNEQFF,TGTGCCAGCAGTCCCCAAAAGTCGGGGACAGGGGAGACCAATGAGCAGTTCTTC
TRBD2,-,TRBV4-1,TRBJ2-1,CASSLGGGPYNEQFF,TGCGCCAGCAGCCTCGGCGGGGGACCCTACAATGAGCAGTTCTTC
-,-,TRBV6-5,TRBJ2-7,CAVLGSGEQYF,TGTGCCGTCCTAGGGTCAGGCGAGCAGTACTTC
TRBD2,-,TRBV6-6,TRBJ2-1,CASSYELAGGRDEQFF,TGTGCCAGCAGTTACGAGCTAGCGGGAGGGAGGGATGAGCAGTTCTTC
-,-,TRBV7-9,TRBJ2-5,CASSLPGSGETQYF,TGTGCCAGCAGCTTACCAGGGTCGGGGGAGACCCAGTACTTC
TRBD2,once,TRBV11-2,TRBJ2-3,CASTPSAGGWTDTQYF,TGTGCCAGCACCCCCTCAGCGGGAGGGTGGACAGATACGCAGTATTTT
-,-,TRBV30,TRBJ2-1,CAWSLLTGQGQFF,TGTGCCTGGAGTTTGCTCACAGGTCAGGGGCAGTTCTTC
-,few,TRBV6-1,TRBJ1-3,CASSEPGRGSSGNTIYF,TGTGCCAGCAGTGAACCCGGGAGAGGGAGCTCTGGAAACACCATATATTTT
-,-,TRBV30,TRBJ1-1,CAWAPGGRGTEAFF,TGTGCCTGGGCCCCCGGGGGGCGCGGCACTGAAGCTTTCTTT
TRBD2,-,TRBV6-1,TRBJ2-5,CASGGLAEGETQYF,TGTGCCAGCGGGGGACTAGCGGAGGGGGAGACCCAGTACTTC
-,-,TRBV4-2,TRBJ2-1,CASSQGGNEQFF,TGTGCCAGCAGCCAAGGGGGGAATGAGCAGTTCTTC
-,-,TRBV5-4,TRBJ2-4,CASSSGSLAKNIQYF,TGTGCCAGCAGCTCGGGGAGTCTGGCCAAAAACATTCAGTACTTC
-,-,TRBV4-1,TRBJ2-7,CASSQSADRLYSEQYF,TGCGCCAGCAGCCAATCCGCGGATCGGTTATATAGCGAGCAGTACTTC
-,-,TRBV5-6,TRBJ1-2,CASSLFLSRFSPSNYGYTF,TGTGCCAGCAGCTTGTTTCTTTCACGGTTTAGCCCCTCTAACTATGGCTACACCTTC
-,-,TRBV7-3,TRBJ2-3,CASSLLGTDTQYF,TGTGCCAGCAGCCTCTTGGGAACGGATACGCAGTATTTT
TRBD2,once,TRBV28,TRBJ2-7,CASSFPAGTSSYEQYF,TGTGCCAGCAGTTTCCCAGCCGGGACTAGCTCCTACGAGCAGTACTTC
-,-,TRBV5-5,TRBJ1-1,CASSRRLDTEAFF,TGTGCCAGCAGCCGTCGGTTAGACACTGAAGCTTTCTTT
-,-,TRBV5-1,TRBJ2-1,CASKVSGGNSNEQFF,TGCGCCAGCAAGGTGAGCGGCGGGAATAGCAATGAGCAGTTCTTC
-,-,TRBV1,TRBJ2-3,CTSSQGTSGSTRTDTQYF,TGCACCAGCAGCCAAGGCACTAGCGGGAGTACGCGCACAGATACGCAGTATTTT